These 13 T cell receptor beta chains came from one sample sequenced in a study of early T cells in non-severe SARS-CoV-2 infection (dated by TCRdb to about 2021). The library was produced with 5' RACE. This sample was sequenced with a NextSeq 500. TCRdb reprocessed the public reads (quality trimming at Q25 with fastp, clone calling with MiXCR) and kept in-frame beta chains. Each record represents a unique CDR3 protein, reported with the most common genes and DNA among its rows. The sample table records about 69,000 distinct CDR3 sequences; roughly 9.5% of these occur just once. The ten most abundant clones make up just under 6% of the sample. Sequenced sample: whole blood. These receptor sequences come from an adult who was a healthcare worker with PCR-confirmed SARS-CoV-2 infection or an uninfected control (not recorded which).

This clonotype was counted many times. The V call is TRBV19, the J call TRBJ2-3; 7 bases are shared with TRBD2. After removal of 10 bases from V and 1 base from J, the junction contained 8 bases not matched to a gene. Germline CDR1 reads LNHDA; CDR2 reads SQIVND (reference sequence). The CDR3 sequence is 14 residues long. This CDR3 is CATRGWGGTDTQYF. The CDR3 bases are TGTGCCACGCGGGGGTGGGGTGGCACAGATACGCAGTATTTT.

This clonotype showed up many times. The V gene is TRBV7-9, the J gene TRBJ2-7; D is unresolved. This CDR3 contains 12 residues. The germline CDR1 and CDR2 sequences are SEHNR and FQNEAQ (reference sequence). V lost 5 bases and J 3 bases, leaving 8 bases between the germline ends. CDR3 sequence (DNA): TGTGCCAGCAGCCCCCAGGTCTACGAGCAGTACTTC. It translates to CASSPQVYEQYF.

Notes on this clonotype: This may come from a read error, since a much larger clone is one base off. This chain joins TRBV5-1 and TRBJ2-7; D is undetermined. Germline CDR1 SGHRS, CDR2 YFSETQ. The CDR3 consists of 15 residues. V lost 3 bases and J 4 bases, leaving 17 bases between the germline ends. The CDR3 coding sequence is TGCGCCAGCAGCTCAAATCCCGTGGGCTCATACGAGCAGTACTTC. Amino acids: CASSSNPVGSYEQYF.

This clonotype was seen at least ten times. The chain uses TRBV5-1 and TRBJ2-1; 9 bases match TRBD2. The length of the CDR3 is 16 residues. V trimming: 0 bases; J trimming: 8 bases; junction bases outside the gene matches: 9. CDR1 and CDR2 from the germline V gene are SGHRS and YFSETQ. This CDR3 is CASSLVGSGSLDEQFF. In DNA, the CDR3 is TGCGCCAGCAGCTTGGTTGGTAGCGGGAGTTTAGATGAGCAGTTCTTC.

CDR3 bases: TGCAGCGTCGGGACAGGGGACGAGCAGTACTTC. Protein: CSVGTGDEQYF. The V call is TRBV29-1, the J call TRBJ2-7, with TRBD1 matching over 10 bases. J gave up 5 bases and V 6 bases, and 1 base lay outside the gene matches. From germline, CDR1 is SQVTM and CDR2 ANQGSEA. The CDR3 loop spans 11 amino acids.

This clonotype was observed many times. The chain couples TRBV24-1 to TRBJ1-1; TRBD1 aligns across 7 bases. V shed 3 bases and J 5 bases; nucleotides not matched to a gene: 8. Germline CDR1 is KGHDR and CDR2 is SFDVKD. This CDR3 comprises 15 residues. In DNA, the CDR3 is TGTGCCACCAGTGATCCCAGGACAGGCGGAACTGAAGCTTTCTTT. This encodes CATSDPRTGGTEAFF.

This clonotype occurred many times. The chain employs TRBV6-6 and TRBJ1-1; no clear D. The germline gives CDR1 MNHNY, CDR2 SVGAGI (reference sequence). This CDR3 comprises 17 residues. Trimming removed 2 bases at V and 1 base at J, with 17 bases between. The CDR3 DNA reads TGTGCCAGCAGTTACGTATACTCCACAACTACGAACACTGAAGCTTTCTTT. This codes for CASSYVYSTTTNTEAFF.

This clonotype was detected ten times or more. This rearrangement joins TRBV7-9 to TRBJ2-2; TRBD2 agrees at 12 bases. Germline values: CDR1 SEHNR, CDR2 FQNEAQ (reference sequence). V was clipped by 5 bases and J by 3 bases; unmatched bases: 4. This CDR3 has 16 amino acids. The CDR3 nucleotides read TGTGCCAGCAGCATAGGGACTAGCGGGTACACCGGGGAGCTGTTTTTT. Translation gives CASSIGTSGYTGELFF.

There are a few counts of this clonotype. This chain joins TRBV7-9 and TRBJ1-2; D possibly corresponds to TRBD1 (6 bases). The length of the CDR3 is 14 residues. The germline V gene encodes CDR1 SEHNR and CDR2 FQNEAQ (reference sequence). The V gene lost 3 bases and the J gene lost 0 bases, with 8 bases spanning the gap. CDR3 amino acids: CASSFGQTNYGYTF. For the CDR3, the DNA is TGTGCCAGCAGCTTCGGACAGACTAACTATGGCTACACCTTC.

This clonotype was seen ten or more times. The V call is TRBV3-1, the J call TRBJ1-1; possible D gene TRBD1, 6 bases. There are 15 residues in the CDR3. Germline CDR1 is LGHDT and CDR2 is YNNKEL (reference sequence). Trimming took off 2 bases at V and 5 bases at J, with 15 bases between the two ends. The CDR3 DNA is TGTGCCAGCAGCCAAATTGGGGGCAAGGTGACTGAAGCTTTCTTT. Encoded protein: CASSQIGGKVTEAFF.

The chain carries TRBV5-6 and TRBJ2-5; 11 nucleotides align to TRBD2. The CDR3 consists of 16 residues. The junction had 3 bases not matched to a gene; V was cut back by 0 bases and J by 2 bases. The germline gives CDR1 SGHDT, CDR2 YYEEEE. Here the CDR3 DNA reads TGTGCCAGCAGCTTGGAAGGGACTAGCGGACAAGAGACCCAGTACTTC. Protein sequence: CASSLEGTSGQETQYF.

This clonotype has ten or more counts. This rearrangement joins TRBV9 to TRBJ1-1; no clear D. V lost 4 bases and J 1 base, leaving 8 bases between the germline ends. The CDR3 runs to 13 residues. Per germline, CDR1 SGDLS and CDR2 YYNGEE. The CDR3: CASSPQSNTEAFF. The CDR3 bases are TGTGCCAGCAGCCCCCAGTCGAACACTGAAGCTTTCTTT.

The table lists this clonotype with many counts. V gene TRBV20-1 combines with J gene TRBJ2-6, with D hard to call. CDR1 and CDR2 from the germline V gene are DFQATT and SNEGSKA (reference sequence). V was shortened by 3 bases and J by 1 base, with 10 bases between the two germline ends. This CDR3 spans 15 amino acids. For the CDR3, the DNA is TGCAGTGCTAGGCCTCCCCTATCTGGGGCCAACGTCCTGACTTTC. It translates to CSARPPLSGANVLTF.